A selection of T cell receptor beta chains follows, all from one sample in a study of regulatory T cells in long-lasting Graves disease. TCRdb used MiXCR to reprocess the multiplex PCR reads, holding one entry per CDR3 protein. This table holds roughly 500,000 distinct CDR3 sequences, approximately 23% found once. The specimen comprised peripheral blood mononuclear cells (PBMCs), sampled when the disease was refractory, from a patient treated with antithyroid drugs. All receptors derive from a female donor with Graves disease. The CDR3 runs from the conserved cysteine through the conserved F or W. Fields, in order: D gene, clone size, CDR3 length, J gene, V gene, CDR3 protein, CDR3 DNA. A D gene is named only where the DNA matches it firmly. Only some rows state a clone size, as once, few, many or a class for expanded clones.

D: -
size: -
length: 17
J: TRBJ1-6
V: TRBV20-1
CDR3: CSARDRLSSSYNSPLHF
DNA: TGCAGTGCTAGAGATCGTCTATCGAGCTCCTATAATTCACCCCTCCACTTT

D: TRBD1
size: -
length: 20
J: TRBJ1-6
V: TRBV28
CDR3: CASSLRSGQGVTSYNSPLHF
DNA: TGTGCCAGCAGTTTAAGGTCGGGACAGGGGGTTACGTCCTATAATTCACCCCTCCACTTT

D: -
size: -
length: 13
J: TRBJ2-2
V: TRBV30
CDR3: CAWKAGNTGELFF
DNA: TGTGCCTGGAAAGCAGGGAACACCGGGGAGCTGTTTTTT

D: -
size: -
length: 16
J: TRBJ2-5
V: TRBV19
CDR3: CASSLWGTETGETQYF
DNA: TGTGCCAGTAGTCTTTGGGGTACAGAGACTGGAGAGACCCAGTACTTC

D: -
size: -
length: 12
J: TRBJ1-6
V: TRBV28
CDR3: CASSTSHSPLHF
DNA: TGTGCCAGCAGCACCTCCCATTCACCCCTCCACTTT

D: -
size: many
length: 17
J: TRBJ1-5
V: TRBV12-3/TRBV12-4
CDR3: CASSLAQTTGSNQPQHF
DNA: TGTGCCAGCAGTTTAGCTCAGACTACTGGGAGCAATCAGCCCCAGCATTTT

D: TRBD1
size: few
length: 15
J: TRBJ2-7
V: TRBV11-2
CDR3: CASSSAGTVSYEQYF
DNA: TGTGCCAGCAGCAGCGCCGGGACAGTCTCCTACGAGCAGTACTTC

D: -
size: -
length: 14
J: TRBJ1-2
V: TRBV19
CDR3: CASSRGRGNYGYTF
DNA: TGTGCCAGTAGTAGGGGGCGCGGGAACTATGGCTACACCTTC

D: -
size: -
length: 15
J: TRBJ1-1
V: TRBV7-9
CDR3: CASSALETGHTEAFF
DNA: TGTGCCAGCAGTGCGCTGGAGACGGGACACACTGAAGCTTTCTTT

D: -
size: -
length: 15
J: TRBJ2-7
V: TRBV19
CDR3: CASSIEVIGPYEQYF
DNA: TGTGCCAGTAGTATTGAGGTGATAGGGCCCTACGAGCAGTACTTC

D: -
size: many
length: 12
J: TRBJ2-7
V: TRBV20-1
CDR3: CSARTSSYEQYF
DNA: TGCAGTGCTAGGACCAGCTCCTACGAGCAGTACTTC

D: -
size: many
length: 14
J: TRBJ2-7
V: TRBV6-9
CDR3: CASSYTTGSYEQYF
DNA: TGTGCCAGCAGTTACACGACGGGTTCCTACGAGCAGTACTTC

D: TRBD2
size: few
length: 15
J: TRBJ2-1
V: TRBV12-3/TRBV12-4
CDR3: CASSSKAGEGYEQFF
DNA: TGTGCCAGCAGTAGCAAGGCGGGAGAAGGATATGAGCAGTTCTTC

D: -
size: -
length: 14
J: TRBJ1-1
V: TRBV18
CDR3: CASSDSQGDAEAFF
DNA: TGTGCCAGCTCAGACTCCCAGGGCGACGCTGAAGCTTTCTTT

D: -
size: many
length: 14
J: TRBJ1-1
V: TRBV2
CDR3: CASSGQARGTEAFF
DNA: TGTGCCAGCAGTGGGCAGGCCCGAGGGACTGAAGCTTTCTTT

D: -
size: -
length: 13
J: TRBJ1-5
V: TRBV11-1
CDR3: CASSHSDNQPQHF
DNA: TGTGCCAGCAGCCACAGTGACAATCAGCCCCAGCATTTT

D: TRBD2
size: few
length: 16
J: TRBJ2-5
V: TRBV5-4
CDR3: CASSPSGRGAQETQYF
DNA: TGTGCCAGCAGCCCAAGCGGGAGAGGGGCACAAGAGACCCAGTACTTC

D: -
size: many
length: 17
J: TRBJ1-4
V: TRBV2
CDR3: CASSEFGTGTPGEKLFF
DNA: TGTGCCAGCAGTGAATTTGGAACGGGCACACCGGGGGAAAAACTGTTTTTT

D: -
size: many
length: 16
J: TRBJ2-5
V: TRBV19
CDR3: CASSTGGAGGQETQYF
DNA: TGTGCCAGTAGTACCGGAGGGGCAGGGGGGCAAGAGACCCAGTACTTC

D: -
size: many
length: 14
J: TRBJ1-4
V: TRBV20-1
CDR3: CSARSLATNEKLFF
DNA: TGCAGTGCTAGGTCTCTTGCAACTAATGAAAAACTGTTTTTT